The present T cell receptor beta chain was sequenced within a study of long-term antiretroviral therapy in people with HIV. Survey-level immunoSEQ v3.0 assays were run. Profiled with immunoSEQ multiplex PCR; TCRdb holds only in-frame clones, not every one. Of about 23,000 clones in the sample, around 79% were seen once. V lost 5 bases and J lost 1, with 14 bases in between. This CDR3 has 16 residues. Germline loops: CDR1 SGHDN, CDR2 FVKESK. The sequencing here drew on unsorted PBMCs, taken 0.3 years after starting antiretroviral therapy. This clonotype was obtained from a man aged 50-60 years with HIV. This chain uses TRBV14 with TRBJ2-2, with D possibly TRBD2 on 6 matching bases. CDR3 coding DNA: TGTGCCAGCAGCTCCCGGGGCGGGGTGAACACCGGGGAGCTGTTTTTT. It yields the protein CASSSRGGVNTGELFF.